A selection of T cell receptor beta chains follows, all from one sample in a study of shared T cell receptors in the human thymus. Sequenced by immunoSEQ multiplex PCR; TCRdb stores in-frame clones only, minus some. The sample holds hundreds of thousands of clones, 95% seen once. Sequenced sample: thymocytes. The receptor source for this set is a human donor. Each CDR3 is given with its conserved first and last residue. D genes are given only for firm matches. Only part of the rows carry a size: once, few, many, or a class if the clone is expanded.

>TRBJ2-3|.|TRBV27|.
TGTGCCAGCAGTGCTAACCCCGGGACCCAAGGCACAGATACGCAGTATTTT
CASSANPGTQGTDTQYF
>TRBJ1-5|.|TRBV5-4|TRBD1
TGTGCCAGCAGCTTGGCAGGGGGAGAGGATCAGCCCCAGCATTTT
CASSLAGGEDQPQHF
>TRBJ2-3|.|TRBV28|TRBD1
TGTGCCAGCAGGGGGAAGGGACAGGGGGCCTGGTGCGATACGCAGTATTTT
CASRGKGQGAWCDTQYF
>TRBJ1-1|.|TRBV29-1|.
TGCAGCGTCGCTCCCTGCGTGCGGGGCACTGAAGCTTTCTTT
CSVAPCVRGTEAFF
>TRBJ2-5|.|TRBV28|.
TGTGCCAGCAGTTTACAGAAGAACTTCCAAGAGACCCAGTACTTC
CASSLQKNFQETQYF
>TRBJ2-1|.|TRBV4-3|TRBD2
TGCGCCAGCAGCCAAGGTCACGGCCCCCTGACTAGCGGGAGACTACATGAGCAGTTCTTC
CASSQGHGPLTSGRLHEQFF
>TRBJ2-3|.|TRBV6-1|.
TGTGCCAGCAGTGGACCCACTAAGAGGGAGACAGATACGCAGTATTTT
CASSGPTKRETDTQYF
>TRBJ1-2|.|TRBV11-2|TRBD1
TGTGCCAGCAGCTTACTTACGACAGGGGGCAATTATGGCTACACCTTC
CASSLLTTGGNYGYTF
>TRBJ2-3|.|TRBV6-6|.
TGTGCCAGCACACGACTACTCACAGATACGCAGTATTTT
CASTRLLTDTQYF
>TRBJ1-2|.|TRBV6-1|.
TGTGCCAGCAGGGTGGAAGCGGGATATGGCTACACCTTC
CASRVEAGYGYTF
>TRBJ2-2|.|TRBV7-6|.
TGTGCCAGCAGCTTAGACAGACTAAACACCGGGGAGCTGTTTTTT
CASSLDRLNTGELFF
>TRBJ1-2|.|TRBV5-5|.
TGTGCCAGCAGCGTCGGACAGAATAACTATGGCTACACCTTC
CASSVGQNNYGYTF
>TRBJ1-1|once|TRBV12-5|TRBD1
TGTGCTAGTGGTTTGCCACAGGGGGCGAACACTGAAGCTTTCTTT
CASGLPQGANTEAFF
>TRBJ1-5|once|TRBV6-6|.
TGTGCCAGCAGTTACAGCCAGATTAATCAGCCCCAGCATTTT
CASSYSQINQPQHF
>TRBJ2-3|.|TRBV10-2|.
TGCGCCAGCAGTACCACAGATACGCAGTATTTT
CASSTTDTQYF
>TRBJ2-7|.|TRBV11-2|.
TGTGCCAGCAGCTTAAAAGGCTACGAGCAGTACTTC
CASSLKGYEQYF
>TRBJ2-1|.|TRBV5-1|TRBD2
TGCGCCAGCAGCTCTGGACTAGCGGGAGAGGTACGCACGTACAATGAGCAGTTCTTC
CASSSGLAGEVRTYNEQFF